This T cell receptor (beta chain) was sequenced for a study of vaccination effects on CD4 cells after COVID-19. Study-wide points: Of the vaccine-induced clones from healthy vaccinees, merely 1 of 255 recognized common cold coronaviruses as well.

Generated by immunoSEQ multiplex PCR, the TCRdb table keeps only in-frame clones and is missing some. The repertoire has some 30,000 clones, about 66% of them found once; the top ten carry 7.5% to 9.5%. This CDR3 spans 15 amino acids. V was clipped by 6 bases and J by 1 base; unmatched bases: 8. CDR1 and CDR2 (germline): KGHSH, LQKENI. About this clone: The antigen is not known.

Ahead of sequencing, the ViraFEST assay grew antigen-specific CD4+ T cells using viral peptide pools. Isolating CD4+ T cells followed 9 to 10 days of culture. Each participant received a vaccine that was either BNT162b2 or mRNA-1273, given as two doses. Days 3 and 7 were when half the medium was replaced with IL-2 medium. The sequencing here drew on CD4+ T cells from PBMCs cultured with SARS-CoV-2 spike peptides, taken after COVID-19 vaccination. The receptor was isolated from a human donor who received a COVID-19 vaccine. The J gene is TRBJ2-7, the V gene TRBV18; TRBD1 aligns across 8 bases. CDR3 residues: CASSLTDRASYEQYF. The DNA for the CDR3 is TGTGCCAGCTCCCTTACGGACAGGGCTTCCTACGAGCAGTACTTC.